A single sample is the source of the 2 T cell receptor beta chains below, sequenced in a study of T cells in Graves' hyperthyroidism and ophthalmopathy. RNA transcripts gave rise to amplified TCR beta CDR3 regions. A set of HTBI primers served as the primers for a first-round RT-PCR of the TCR CDR3. One entry per CDR3 protein, called by TCRdb with MiXCR from the multiplex PCR reads. Here the sample spans about 590,000 distinct CDR3 sequences, approximately 15% being singletons. Sequencing was done on a sample of blood. These receptors were obtained from a woman between 18 and 29 years old with Graves' ophthalmopathy.

This clonotype showed up many times. The rearrangement joins TRBV7-2 to TRBJ2-7; D remains ambiguous. V was cut by 4 bases and J by 3 bases, with 13 bases left in between. The CDR3 contains 14 residues. CDR1 is SGHTA and CDR2 is FQGNSA in the germline V gene. CDR3 DNA: TGTGCCAGCAGCTCCCGACCGTCGGACTACGAGCAGTACTTC. Translation: CASSSRPSDYEQYF.

In this sample, this clonotype turned up many times. This chain uses TRBV18 with TRBJ1-1; D is unclear. CDR3 length equals 10 residues. V was shortened by 6 bases and J by 7 bases, with 6 bases between the two germline ends. CDR1 is KGHSH and CDR2 is LQKENI in the germline V gene. The CDR3 protein is CASSVNEAFF. CDR3 nucleotides: TGTGCCAGCTCGGTTAATGAAGCTTTCTTT. The full variable domain, its missing parts supplied by reference TRBV18 and TRBJ1-1, is NAGVMQNPRHLVRRRGQEARLRCSPMKGHSHVYWYRQLPEEGLKFMVYLQKENIIDESGMPKERFSAEFPKEGPSILRIQQVVRGDSAAYFCASSVNEAFFGQGTRLTVV.